This TCR beta chain was sequenced in a study of blood T cell repertoires in COVID-19. Study overall: From T cells, B-cell-depleted T cells, or PBMCs came the material, which was cDNA or gDNA.

Trimming removed 3 bases at V and 1 base at J, with 9 bases between. CDR3 length: 15 residues. Germline V CDR1 and CDR2: SEHNR, FQNEAQ (reference sequence). Participants' reported clinical history set cohort assignment. Recovered participants had two consecutive negative NP/OP PCR tests, healthcare professional clearance, or symptom resolution. Original analysis: Amplification of reference gene primers was used by the study to estimate nucleated cell counts. Method: immunoSEQ multiplex PCR; TCRdb's copy keeps in-frame clones and lacks some. V, J and clone size were drawn from that table, and D and trimming were deduced from the DNA. Counted here are fewer than 400,000 clones, around nine tenths occurring once; the ten biggest clones make up 1.7%.

The receptor was derived from a young woman who had recovered from COVID-19. Sequenced material: PBMCs or T cells enriched from blood (not recorded which). V is TRBV7-9 and J is TRBJ1-4; a possible D gene is TRBD1 (6 bases). The CDR3 DNA reads TGTGCCAGCAGCTTCCTCAGGGGAACTAATGAAAAACTGTTTTTT. It yields the protein CASSFLRGTNEKLFF.